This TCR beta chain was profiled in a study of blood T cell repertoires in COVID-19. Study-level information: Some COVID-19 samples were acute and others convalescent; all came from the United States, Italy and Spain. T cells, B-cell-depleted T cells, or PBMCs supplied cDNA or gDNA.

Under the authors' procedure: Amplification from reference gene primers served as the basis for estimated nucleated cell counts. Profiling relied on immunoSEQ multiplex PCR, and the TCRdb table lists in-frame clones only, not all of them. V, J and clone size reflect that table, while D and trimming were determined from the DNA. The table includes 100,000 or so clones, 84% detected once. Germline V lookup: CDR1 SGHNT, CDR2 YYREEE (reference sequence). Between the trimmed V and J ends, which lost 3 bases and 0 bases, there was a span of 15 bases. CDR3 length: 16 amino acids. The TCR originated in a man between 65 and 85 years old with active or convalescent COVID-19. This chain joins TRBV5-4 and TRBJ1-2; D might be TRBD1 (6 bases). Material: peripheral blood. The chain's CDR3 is CASSSPTGPTNYGYTF. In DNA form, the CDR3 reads TGTGCCAGCAGCTCACCTACAGGGCCCACTAACTATGGCTACACCTTC.